One and the same sample provided the 28 T cell receptor beta chains below, sequenced in a study of CD8 T cells in Susac syndrome. Random-hexamer reverse transcription was applied to about 0.45 to 1 ug RNA. TCRdb ran MiXCR on the immunoSEQ multiplex PCR reads and lists one entry per CDR3 protein. The sample carries about 130,000 distinct CDR3 sequences, around 94% recorded once. Material: CD4+ T cells from PBMCs. The receptors here all came from a human donor in good health.

The V call is TRBV11-2, the J call TRBJ1-1; no reliable D call. In germline, CDR1 is SGHAT, CDR2 FQNNGV. V was trimmed by 2 bases and J by 2 bases, leaving 12 bases between them. The CDR3 spans 15 residues. The CDR3 DNA follows: TGTGCCAGCAGCTTACTTATTAGGAGAAACACTGAAGCTTTCTTT. It encodes CASSLLIRRNTEAFF.

The chain recombines TRBV6-5 with TRBJ1-5; 8 nucleotides match TRBD1. Germline CDR1 MNHEY, CDR2 SVGAGI. The CDR3 loop spans 15 amino acids. Trimming took 6 bases from V and 5 from J; bases not matched to a gene: 9. The CDR3 sequence is CASRRTGFRDQPQHF. In DNA, the CDR3 is TGTGCCAGCAGACGGACAGGGTTCAGGGATCAGCCCCAGCATTTT.

In nucleotides, the CDR3 is TGTGCCAGCAGCGTAGGCTCGATCACAGATACGCAGTATTTT. This gives the protein CASSVGSITDTQYF. This chain joins TRBV9 and TRBJ2-3; D is ambiguous. V lost 0 bases, J lost 2 bases, and 7 bases lay in between. Germline values: CDR1 SGDLS, CDR2 YYNGEE. The CDR3 contains 14 residues.

The genes are TRBV29-1 and TRBJ2-1, with TRBD2 matching 9 bases. The CDR3 contains 14 residues. Looked up from germline, CDR1 is SQVTM and CDR2 is ANQGSEA. Trimming removed 5 bases from V and 3 bases from J; junction bases left unmatched: 5. CDR3 bases: TGCAGCGTTCGTAGCGGGAGACGCTACAATGAGCAGTTCTTC. Protein: CSVRSGRRYNEQFF.

The genes are TRBV10-3 and TRBJ2-5; D uncertain. The V end was cut by 4 bases, the J end by 7 bases, with 13 bases between. Germline V gene lookup returns CDR1 ENHRY and CDR2 SYGVKD. This CDR3 is built from 13 residues. CDR3 sequence reads: CAISVEAGRTQYF. The CDR3 DNA is TGTGCCATCAGTGTGGAAGCCGGAAGGACCCAGTACTTC.

V usage is TRBV28 and J usage is TRBJ1-4; D is unresolved. V shed 4 bases and J shed 0 bases, with 6 bases lying between them. CDR1 is MDHEN, CDR2 SYDVKM, per germline. This CDR3 has 14 amino acids. Here the CDR3 reads CASSSGSTNEKLFF. Here the CDR3 DNA reads TGTGCCAGCAGTTCCGGTTCAACTAATGAAAAACTGTTTTTT.

V is TRBV7-2 and J is TRBJ1-2, with D unresolved. Trimming took off 3 bases at V and 1 base at J, with 9 bases between the two ends. The germline CDR1 and CDR2 sequences are SGHTA and FQGNSA. The CDR3 runs to 14 residues. The DNA of the CDR3 is TGTGCCAGCAGCTTGGACGGGAGTAACTATGGCTACACCTTC. It codes for CASSLDGSNYGYTF. Full variable domain (remainder filled in from reference TRBV7-2 and TRBJ1-2): GAGVSQSPSNKVTEKGKDVELRCDPISGHTALYWYRQSLGQGLEFLIYFQGNSAPDKSGLPSDRFSAERTGGSVSTLTIQRTQQEDSAVYLCASSLDGSNYGYTFGSGTRLTVV.

The chain joins TRBV7-9 to TRBJ2-3; TRBD1 agrees at 8 bases. This CDR3 is 13 amino acids long. Trimming cost V 5 bases and J 6 bases; bases outside gene matches: 4. Germline values: CDR1 SEHNR, CDR2 FQNEAQ (reference sequence). The CDR3 spells CASSTTGADTQYF. The CDR3, as DNA: TGTGCCAGCAGCACGACAGGGGCTGATACGCAGTATTTT.

This sequence joins TRBV3-1 and TRBJ1-1; D gene unclear. The CDR3 has 15 residues. The germline V and J ends were trimmed by 0 bases and 1 base, with 9 bases remaining between them. Germline assignment: CDR1 LGHDT and CDR2 YNNKEL (reference sequence). CDR3 DNA: TGTGCCAGCAGCCAAGAATCCCTGGGGAACACTGAAGCTTTCTTT. It is translated as CASSQESLGNTEAFF.

This sequence joins TRBV6-5 and TRBJ1-2, with D possibly being TRBD1 (5 bases). Germline V gene data show CDR1 as MNHEY and CDR2 as SVGAGI. V lost 6 bases and J lost 6, with 14 bases in between. The CDR3 loop spans 13 amino acids. For the CDR3, the DNA is TGTGCCAGCAGGAAAACAGGAGCCGATGGCTACACCTTC. This sequence encodes CASRKTGADGYTF.

This sequence joins TRBV19 and TRBJ1-3; D unclear. The CDR3 covers 12 residues. V was shortened by 3 bases and J by 8 bases, with 8 bases between the two germline ends. The germline gives CDR1 LNHDA, CDR2 SQIVND (reference sequence). The CDR3 bases are TGTGCCAGTAGTATCGGATCGGACACCATATATTTT. This gives the protein CASSIGSDTIYF.

The rearrangement joins TRBV5-1 to TRBJ2-7, with D perhaps being TRBD1 or TRBD2 (6 bases each). Germline V CDR1 and CDR2: SGHRS, YFSETQ. The V end lost 4 bases, the J end lost 2 bases, and 16 bases lay between the germline ends. The CDR3 is made up of 15 amino acids. The CDR3 region is CASSAGGPLTYEQYF. The CDR3 DNA is TGCGCCAGCAGCGCCGGGGGCCCCCTTACCTACGAGCAGTACTTC.

This clonotype was found a few times. This chain connects TRBV6-1 to TRBJ1-5; no firm D call. Germline CDR1 reads MNHNS; CDR2 reads SASEGT. V dropped 3 bases and J dropped 6 bases, with 6 bases sitting between them. The CDR3 has 12 residues. The CDR3 protein is CASSEIPQPQHF. The DNA for the CDR3 is TGTGCCAGCAGTGAGATCCCTCAGCCCCAGCATTTT.

CDR3 amino acids: CASSRDRSQSQPQHF. The CDR3 DNA reads TGTGCCAGCAGTCGGGACAGGAGCCAAAGTCAGCCCCAGCATTTT. This sequence joins TRBV6-5 and TRBJ1-5, with 8 bases identical to TRBD1. The trim removed 5 bases at V and 6 bases at J, leaving 9 bases unmatched. The V gene's germline CDR1 is MNHEY and CDR2 SVGAGI. The CDR3 totals 15 residues.

CDR3 in DNA: TGTGCCAGCAAGCCGGACACTCCGAACACTGAAGCTTTCTTT. Its protein product is CASKPDTPNTEAFF. The V call is TRBV2, the J call TRBJ1-1; TRBD1 is a possible D gene (5 bases). The V end lost 7 bases, the J end lost 1 base, and 13 bases lay between the germline ends. This CDR3 is built from 14 residues. CDR1 is SNHLY and CDR2 is FYNNEI in the germline V gene.

The V call is TRBV29-1, the J call TRBJ1-1, with D unresolved. Per germline, CDR1 SQVTM and CDR2 ANQGSEA. The germline V and J ends were trimmed by 4 bases and 2 bases, with 14 bases remaining between them. This CDR3 comprises 14 residues. The CDR3 coding sequence is TGCAGCGTTGGTGGTATGCGGGTTAACACTGAAGCTTTCTTT. This sequence encodes CSVGGMRVNTEAFF.

The chain recombines TRBV29-1 with TRBJ1-1, with TRBD1 as a possible D gene (6 bases). This CDR3 is built from 14 residues. Trimming stripped 4 bases from V and 4 bases from J, with 16 bases between. CDR1 is SQVTM and CDR2 is ANQGSEA in the germline V gene. The CDR3 spells CSVARGLGGTEAFF. In DNA, the CDR3 is TGCAGCGTTGCCCGGGGGCTGGGGGGCACTGAAGCTTTCTTT.

This chain uses TRBV29-1 with TRBJ2-3; TRBD1 aligns across 8 bases. The germline gives CDR1 SQVTM, CDR2 ANQGSEA. The V segment lost 7 bases and the J segment 2 bases; nucleotides outside the gene matches: 8. This CDR3 contains 14 residues. CDR3 region: CSATGQGLTDTQYF. The CDR3 DNA reads TGCAGCGCCACCGGACAGGGCCTCACAGATACGCAGTATTTT.

The V and J genes are TRBV6-5 and TRBJ1-2; 9 positions agree with TRBD1. With 3 bases clipped from V and 4 bases from J, the junction kept 9 bases outside the gene matches. There are 16 residues in the CDR3. Germline V gene data show CDR1 as MNHEY and CDR2 as SVGAGI. In DNA, the CDR3 is TGTGCCAGCAGTTATACAGACGAGACAGGGGGCTATGGCTACACCTTC. It specifies CASSYTDETGGYGYTF.

The gene calls are TRBV18 and TRBJ2-3; D gene ambiguous. The CDR3 contains 16 residues. V lost 5 bases and J 4 bases, leaving 19 bases between the germline ends. The germline CDR1 and CDR2 sequences are KGHSH and LQKENI. DNA of the CDR3: TGTGCCAGCTCAAGAAATGACGGCTCCTCGGCAGATACGCAGTATTTT. Its protein is CASSRNDGSSADTQYF.

Points on this clonotype: At one end the junction does not follow the germline gene, possibly because of a read error. DNA of the CDR3: TGTGCCAGCAGTTACTCGGGGCGAAGTGAGCAGTCCTTC. Encoded protein: CASSYSGRSEQSF. This rearrangement joins TRBV6-5 to TRBJ2-1, with D perhaps TRBD1 (5 bases). The germline CDR1 and CDR2 sequences are MNHEY and SVGAGI. The CDR3 consists of 13 residues.

The V and J genes are TRBV30 and TRBJ1-1; a weak D match, TRBD1 (5 bases). Between the trimmed V and J ends, which lost 0 bases and 4 bases, there was a span of 9 bases. Germline lookup yields CDR1 GTSNPN and CDR2 SVGIG (reference sequence). The CDR3 runs to 13 residues. CDR3 amino acids: CAWSVRVGTEAFF. DNA for the CDR3: TGTGCCTGGAGTGTCAGGGTCGGCACTGAAGCTTTCTTT.

The chain couples TRBV2 to TRBJ1-1; the D gene is possibly TRBD1 (5 bases). CDR1 is SNHLY, CDR2 FYNNEI, per germline. CDR3 length: 14 residues. Trimming pared 7 bases from V and 4 bases from J, leaving 16 bases between. CDR3 amino acids: CASNPKGGGTEAFF. CDR3 nucleotide sequence: TGTGCCAGCAACCCGAAGGGCGGGGGCACTGAAGCTTTCTTT. Supplemented by reference TRBV2 and TRBJ1-1, the full variable domain reads EPEVTQTPSHQVTQMGQEVILRCVPISNHLYFYWYRQILGQKVEFLVSFYNNEISEKSEIFDDQFSVERPDGSNFTLKIRSTKLEDSAMYFCASNPKGGGTEAFFGQGTRLTVV.

The J gene is TRBJ1-1, the V gene TRBV30; D may be TRBD1 (5 bases). V lost 1 base, J lost 1 base, and 16 bases lay in between. There are 16 residues in the CDR3. Germline V CDR1 and CDR2: GTSNPN, SVGIG (reference sequence). Here the CDR3 DNA reads TGTGCCTGGAGTGACTATCCCTCAGGGAGGAACACTGAAGCTTTCTTT. Translation gives CAWSDYPSGRNTEAFF.

CDR3 sequence reads: CASSTQTPLVSEAFF. DNA of the CDR3: TGCGCCAGCAGCACTCAGACACCACTTGTTTCTGAAGCTTTCTTT. The chain joins TRBV5-1 to TRBJ1-1; D gene unclear. Germline CDR1 is SGHRS and CDR2 is YFSETQ. Trimming pared 4 bases from V and 6 bases from J, leaving 19 bases between. The CDR3 has 15 amino acids. The full variable domain, completed using reference TRBV5-1 and TRBJ1-1, is KAGVTQTPRYLIKTRGQQVTLSCSPISGHRSVSWYQQTPGQGLQFLFEYFSETQRNKGNFPGRFSGRQFSNSRSEMNVSTLELGDSALYLCASSTQTPLVSEAFFGQGTRLTVV.

The gene calls are TRBV6-2 or TRBV6-3 and TRBJ2-1, with TRBD1 identical over 9 bases. The CDR3 spans 13 residues. The trim removed 6 bases at V and 14 bases at J, leaving 11 bases unmatched. Looked up from germline, CDR1 is MNHEY and CDR2 is SVGEGT. CDR3 coding DNA: TGTGCCAGCAGAGAGAAAAGCCGGGACAGGGAGTTCTTC. The encoded protein is CASREKSRDREFF.

This chain links TRBV5-1 with TRBJ2-1; D ambiguous. Trimming cost V 0 bases and J 8 bases, with 6 bases left between them. This CDR3 comprises 12 residues. Germline CDR1 reads SGHRS; CDR2 reads YFSETQ. CDR3 loop: CASSLAVDEQFF. The CDR3 DNA follows: TGCGCCAGCAGCTTGGCGGTAGATGAGCAGTTCTTC.

J is TRBJ1-1 and V is TRBV5-1; the match to TRBD1 covers 7 bases. This CDR3 contains 15 residues. The ends lost 5 bases at V and 0 bases at J; junction bases unmatched: 7. Germline values: CDR1 SGHRS, CDR2 YFSETQ. CDR3: CASSYTGVMNTEAFF. CDR3 coding DNA: TGCGCCAGCAGTTACACAGGGGTCATGAACACTGAAGCTTTCTTT.